This TCR beta chain was captured by sequencing in a study of breast tumors, draining lymph nodes, adjacent tissues (dated by TCRdb to 2016 to 2017). General notes on the study: In breast cancer patients, the study compared the TCR beta repertoires of tumor, adjacent nontumor tissue and axillary lymph nodes. The study aimed to assess the relationships and possible T-cell exchange between tumor, surrounding tissue and draining lymph node repertoires in human breast cancer.

This clonotype was observed many times. Its specific antigen is unknown. There are no base qualities to consult, and no much larger clone falls within one base. Lymph node samples came from the axillary draining lymph nodes of breast cancer patients. Sequencing was performed on an Illumina HiSeq 2000. Multiplex PCR amplification was used to generate the TCR beta chain libraries. High-throughput sequencing was used to analyze the amplified TCR beta chain products. TCRdb reworked the public reads: Q25 trimming with fastp, MiXCR clone assembly, productive beta chains retained. Rows with one shared CDR3 protein collapse into an entry with the most common genes and DNA. Across this sample there are 130,000 or so distinct CDR3 sequences, with roughly 20% seen only once. The ten largest account for roughly 2.2% of the sample. Paper-wide results and their limitations: The data were considered consistent with the idea that most tumor T cells come from the lymph node and then expand in tumor tissue. Rather than being directly demonstrated, the conclusion that tumor T cells originate in lymph nodes was presented as consistent with a hypothesis. Tumor T-cell repertoires showed less diversity than lymph node repertoires and more diversity than nontumor tissue repertoires, and tumor T-cell repertoires showed preferential V and J gene usage. Tumor and nontumor tissue repertoires were significantly more similar in luminal-like than in basal-like breast cancer.

The CDR3 has 16 amino acids, counting the end cysteine and phenylalanine. CDR3 DNA is the only sequence kept; it has 48 bases, read in frame from the first base. The V end gives up 1 base and the J end 4 bases, leaving 4 bases in the junction not matched to a gene. Reading the germline V gene (reference sequence) gives CDR1 SEHNR and CDR2 FQNEAQ. This clonotype was sampled from a female donor with breast cancer. Some clones in this sample may be carry-over from other donors' samples. The sample was axillary lymph node tissue. The receptor chain draws on TRBV7-9 and TRBJ2-1, with 10 bases matching TRBD2. The DNA sequence follows: TGTGCCAGCAGCTTAGTAAGGACTAGCGGATACAATGAGCAGTTCTTC. It encodes CASSLVRTSGYNEQFF.